These T cell receptor beta chains were read from a single sample in a study of T cell clonotyping in hematopoietic cell transplantation. Sequenced by immunoSEQ multiplex PCR; TCRdb stores in-frame clones only, minus some. The sample lists thousands of clones, around 82% occurring once. Specimen: peripheral blood mononuclear cells, collected before stem cell transplant. The receptors shown here come from a woman in her forties or fifties with acute myeloid leukemia. Some clones in this sample may be carry-over from other donors' samples. The CDR3 runs from the conserved cysteine through the conserved F or W. A D gene is named only where the DNA matches it firmly. Size values are once, few and many counts, or a class for expanded clones, and some rows have none.

V gene: TRBV27
J gene: TRBJ2-7
CDR3 length: 13
D gene: TRBD2
clone size: NA
CDR3 protein: CASGISGRGEQYF
CDR3 DNA: TGTGCCAGCGGGATTAGCGGGAGGGGCGAGCAGTACTTC

V gene: TRBV15
J gene: TRBJ2-7
CDR3 length: 15
D gene: TRBD1
clone size: NA
CDR3 protein: CATSLTGQGPYEQYF
CDR3 DNA: TGTGCCACCAGCCTTACTGGACAGGGGCCCTACGAGCAGTACTTC

V gene: TRBV28
J gene: TRBJ1-4
CDR3 length: 14
D gene: TRBD1
clone size: NA
CDR3 protein: CASRSGQSNEKLFF
CDR3 DNA: TGTGCCAGCAGATCGGGACAGTCTAATGAAAAACTGTTTTTT

V gene: TRBV5-1
J gene: TRBJ2-2
CDR3 length: 14
D gene: NA
clone size: NA
CDR3 protein: CASSQTGNTGELFF
CDR3 DNA: TGCGCCAGCAGCCAGACAGGGAACACCGGGGAGCTGTTTTTT

V gene: TRBV6-5
J gene: TRBJ2-7
CDR3 length: 14
D gene: NA
clone size: NA
CDR3 protein: CASSYPNSPYEQYF
CDR3 DNA: TGTGCCAGCAGTTACCCAAACTCACCCTACGAGCAGTACTTC

V gene: TRBV21-1
J gene: TRBJ1-2
CDR3 length: 15
D gene: NA
clone size: NA
CDR3 protein: CASRYPRGLRYGYTF
CDR3 DNA: TGTGCCAGCAGGTACCCCAGGGGCTTAAGGTATGGCTACACCTTC

V gene: TRBV5-4
J gene: TRBJ2-3
CDR3 length: 13
D gene: NA
clone size: NA
CDR3 protein: CASSSGRDDTQYF
CDR3 DNA: TGTGCCAGCAGTTCGGGACGGGATGATACGCAGTATTTT

V gene: TRBV15
J gene: TRBJ1-1
CDR3 length: 13
D gene: NA
clone size: NA
CDR3 protein: CATSRVENTEAFF
CDR3 DNA: TGTGCCACCAGCAGAGTAGAGAACACTGAAGCTTTCTTT

V gene: TRBV19
J gene: TRBJ1-1
CDR3 length: 13
D gene: TRBD1
clone size: NA
CDR3 protein: CASRHRGNTEAFF
CDR3 DNA: TGTGCCAGTAGGCACAGGGGGAACACTGAAGCTTTCTTT

V gene: TRBV28
J gene: TRBJ1-3
CDR3 length: 14
D gene: NA
clone size: NA
CDR3 protein: CASSFGNSGNTIYF
CDR3 DNA: TGTGCCAGCAGTTTCGGAAACTCTGGAAACACCATATATTTT

V gene: TRBV11-2
J gene: TRBJ2-2
CDR3 length: 15
D gene: NA
clone size: once
CDR3 protein: CASSFSGVNTGELFF
CDR3 DNA: TGTGCCAGCAGCTTCTCCGGCGTGAACACCGGGGAGCTGTTTTTT

V gene: TRBV5-5
J gene: TRBJ2-7
CDR3 length: 16
D gene: TRBD2
clone size: NA
CDR3 protein: CASSPRYSGRADEQYF
CDR3 DNA: TGTGCCAGCAGCCCGAGGTACAGCGGGAGGGCCGACGAGCAGTACTTC

V gene: TRBV19
J gene: TRBJ1-5
CDR3 length: 12
D gene: NA
clone size: NA
CDR3 protein: CASSSRYQPQHF
CDR3 DNA: TGTGCCAGTAGTAGTCGTTATCAGCCCCAGCATTTT

V gene: TRBV11-3
J gene: TRBJ2-1
CDR3 length: 15
D gene: TRBD2
clone size: NA
CDR3 protein: CASSTRGDSYNEQFF
CDR3 DNA: TGTGCCAGCAGCACGCGGGGGGACTCCTACAATGAGCAGTTCTTC

V gene: TRBV11-2
J gene: TRBJ2-4
CDR3 length: 16
D gene: NA
clone size: NA
CDR3 protein: CASSQYLNMAKNIQYF
CDR3 DNA: TGTGCCAGCAGCCAATATCTGAACATGGCCAAAAACATTCAGTACTTC

V gene: TRBV6-5
J gene: TRBJ2-1
CDR3 length: 16
D gene: NA
clone size: NA
CDR3 protein: CASSYPREGIPNEQFF
CDR3 DNA: TGTGCCAGCAGTTACCCCCGTGAGGGTATCCCTAATGAGCAGTTCTTC

V gene: TRBV4-2
J gene: TRBJ2-1
CDR3 length: 13
D gene: NA
clone size: NA
CDR3 protein: CASSQEILNEQFF
CDR3 DNA: TGTGCCAGCAGCCAAGAAATCCTCAACGAGCAGTTCTTC

V gene: TRBV7-9
J gene: TRBJ2-3
CDR3 length: 15
D gene: TRBD2
clone size: NA
CDR3 protein: CASSLGAGVTDTQYF
CDR3 DNA: TGTGCCAGCAGCTTAGGGGCGGGAGTCACAGATACGCAGTATTTT

V gene: TRBV6-5
J gene: TRBJ1-2
CDR3 length: 13
D gene: NA
clone size: NA
CDR3 protein: CASRPDSLYGYTF
CDR3 DNA: TGTGCCAGCAGACCTGACAGTCTCTATGGCTACACCTTC

V gene: TRBV27
J gene: TRBJ1-2
CDR3 length: 18
D gene: TRBD1
clone size: NA
CDR3 protein: CASSFLRQGKKANYGYTF
CDR3 DNA: TGTGCCAGCAGTTTTTTGCGACAGGGGAAGAAGGCCAACTATGGCTACACCTTC

V gene: TRBV30
J gene: TRBJ1-3
CDR3 length: 14
D gene: NA
clone size: once
CDR3 protein: CASGGAASGNTIYF
CDR3 DNA: TGTGCCTCGGGGGGGGCGGCCTCCGGAAACACCATATATTTT

V gene: TRBV18
J gene: TRBJ1-4
CDR3 length: 14
D gene: NA
clone size: NA
CDR3 protein: CASSPSMDNEKLFF
CDR3 DNA: TGTGCCAGCTCACCAAGTATGGATAATGAAAAACTGTTTTTT

V gene: TRBV19
J gene: TRBJ2-7
CDR3 length: 17
D gene: TRBD2
clone size: once
CDR3 protein: CASSSPLLAGVVYEQYF
CDR3 DNA: TGTGCCAGTAGTTCCCCCCTACTAGCGGGGGTTGTCTACGAGCAGTACTTC

V gene: TRBV11-2
J gene: TRBJ2-3
CDR3 length: 12
D gene: NA
clone size: NA
CDR3 protein: CASSLAEDTQYF
CDR3 DNA: TGTGCCAGCAGCTTAGCCGAGGATACGCAGTATTTT